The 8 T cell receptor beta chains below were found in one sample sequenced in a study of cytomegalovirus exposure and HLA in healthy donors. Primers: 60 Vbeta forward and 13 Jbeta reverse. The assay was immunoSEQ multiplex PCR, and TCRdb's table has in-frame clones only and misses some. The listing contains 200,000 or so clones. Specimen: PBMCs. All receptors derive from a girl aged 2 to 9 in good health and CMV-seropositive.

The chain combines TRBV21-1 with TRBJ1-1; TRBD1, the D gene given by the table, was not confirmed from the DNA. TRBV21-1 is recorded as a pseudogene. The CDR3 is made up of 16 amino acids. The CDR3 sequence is CASSKGSRDKNTEAFF. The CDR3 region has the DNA TGTGCCAGCAGCAAAGGCTCAAGGGACAAGAACACTGAAGCTTTCTTT.

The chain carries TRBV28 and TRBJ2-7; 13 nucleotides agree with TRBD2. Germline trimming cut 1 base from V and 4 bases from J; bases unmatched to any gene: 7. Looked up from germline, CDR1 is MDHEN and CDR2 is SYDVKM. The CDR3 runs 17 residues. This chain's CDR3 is CASSLSKWTSGSYEQYF. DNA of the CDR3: TGTGCCAGCAGTTTATCGAAGTGGACTAGCGGGAGTTACGAGCAGTACTTC. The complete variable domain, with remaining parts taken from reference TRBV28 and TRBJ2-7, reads DVKVTQSSRYLVKRTGEKVFLECVQDMDHENMFWYRQDPGLGLRLIYFSYDVKMKEKGDIPEGYSVSREKKERFSLILESASTNQTSMYLCASSLSKWTSGSYEQYFGPGTRLTVT.

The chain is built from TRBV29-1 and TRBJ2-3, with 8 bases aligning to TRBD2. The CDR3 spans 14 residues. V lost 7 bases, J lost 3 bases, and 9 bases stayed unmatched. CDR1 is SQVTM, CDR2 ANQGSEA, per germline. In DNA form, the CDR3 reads TGCAGCGCCGGAAGCGGGAGTAGGACAGATACGCAGTATTTT. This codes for CSAGSGSRTDTQYF.

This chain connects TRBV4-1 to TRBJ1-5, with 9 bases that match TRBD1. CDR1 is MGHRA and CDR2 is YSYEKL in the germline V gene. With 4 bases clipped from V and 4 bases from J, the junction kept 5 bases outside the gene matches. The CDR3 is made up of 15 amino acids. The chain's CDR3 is CASSPPGQGNQPQHF. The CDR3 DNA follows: TGCGCCAGCAGCCCCCCTGGACAGGGGAATCAGCCCCAGCATTTT.

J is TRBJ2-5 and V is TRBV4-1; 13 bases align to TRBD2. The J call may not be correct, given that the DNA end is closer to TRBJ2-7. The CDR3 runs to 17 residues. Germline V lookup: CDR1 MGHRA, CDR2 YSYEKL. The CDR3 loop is CASSQDPGLAGLYEQYF. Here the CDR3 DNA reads TGCGCCAGCAGCCAAGATCCGGGACTAGCGGGACTCTACGAGCAGTACTTC.

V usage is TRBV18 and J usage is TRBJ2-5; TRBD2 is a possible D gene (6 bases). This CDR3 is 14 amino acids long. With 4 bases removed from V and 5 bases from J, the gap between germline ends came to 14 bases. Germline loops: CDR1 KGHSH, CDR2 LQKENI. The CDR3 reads CASSRARDLETQYF. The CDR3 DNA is TGTGCCAGCTCACGCGCTCGGGACTTGGAGACCCAGTACTTC.

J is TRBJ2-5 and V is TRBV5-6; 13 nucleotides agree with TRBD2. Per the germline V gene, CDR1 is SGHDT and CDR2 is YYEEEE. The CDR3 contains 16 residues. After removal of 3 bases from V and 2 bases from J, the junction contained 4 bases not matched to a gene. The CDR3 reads CASSWKTSGRQETQYF. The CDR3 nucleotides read TGTGCCAGCAGCTGGAAGACTAGCGGGAGGCAAGAGACCCAGTACTTC.

CDR3 bases: TGTGCCAGCAGCTCCTCTAGGGCTAGCGGGAACACCGGGGAGCTGTTTTTT. It is translated as CASSSSRASGNTGELFF. The chain joins TRBV5-4 to TRBJ2-2; TRBD2 aligns across 7 bases. Germline CDR1 reads SGHNT; CDR2 reads YYREEE (reference sequence). The CDR3 is made up of 17 amino acids. V lost 3 bases, J lost 1 base, and 9 bases stayed unmatched.